The 31 T cell receptor beta chains below all came from one sample that was sequenced in a study of shared clonotypes between healthy human individuals. Assay used: immunoSEQ multiplex PCR; TCRdb lists only in-frame clones, some missing. Of hundreds of thousands of clones in the sample, 77% are singletons; the top ten hold 12%. Material for sequencing was PBMCs. The receptors were gathered from a woman aged 40 to 50 in good health. Some clones in this sample may be carry-over from other donors' samples.

V usage is TRBV5-1 and J usage is TRBJ1-2; no definite D call. The length of the CDR3 is 14 residues. V was cut by 0 bases and J by 7 bases, with 13 bases left in between. Germline CDR1 and CDR2: SGHRS and YFSETQ. The CDR3 DNA reads TGCGCCAGCAGCTTGGGGGTTACGTTCGTTGGCTACACCTTC. This codes for CASSLGVTFVGYTF.

This clone occurred many times. The rearrangement uses TRBV6-4 and TRBJ2-3; 11 nucleotides align to TRBD2. Germline lookup yields CDR1 MRHNA and CDR2 SNTAGT. V shed 6 bases and J 4 bases; nucleotides not matched to a gene: 6. This CDR3 is 15 amino acids long. In DNA form, the CDR3 reads TGTGCCAGCAGCTCCACTAGCGGGAGAGCAGATACGCAGTATTTT. This gives the protein CASSSTSGRADTQYF.

In its sample, this clone was seen a few times. The chain is built from TRBV2 and TRBJ2-1, with 9 bases matching TRBD2. CDR3 size: 14 residues. The V gene's germline CDR1 is SNHLY and CDR2 FYNNEI. Trimming removed 6 bases from V and 12 bases from J; junction bases left unmatched: 12. This CDR3 reads CASSSNLGGRAQFF. For the CDR3, the DNA is TGTGCCAGCAGCTCTAACTTGGGCGGGAGGGCGCAGTTCTTC.

Of note for this clone: Other nucleotide sequences from this sample produce the same CDR3. The J gene is TRBJ1-2, the V gene TRBV18; 9 bases align to TRBD1. With 3 bases clipped from V and 5 bases from J, the junction kept 1 base outside the gene matches. This CDR3 is 13 amino acids long. The germline V gene has CDR1 KGHSH and CDR2 LQKENI. For the CDR3, the DNA is TGTGCCAGCTCACCCGGGACAGGGTATGGCTACACCTTC. This sequence encodes CASSPGTGYGYTF.

This chain joins TRBV27 and TRBJ2-7; D might be TRBD1 (7 bases). CDR1 and CDR2 from the germline V gene are MNHEY and SMNVEV (reference sequence). Trimming removed 0 bases from V and 7 bases from J, with 13 bases in between. This CDR3 region has 14 residues. The chain's CDR3 is CASSLSRQGGEQYF. CDR3 DNA: TGTGCCAGCAGTTTATCTCGCCAGGGGGGAGAGCAGTACTTC.

A single count supports this clone. The V and J genes are TRBV15 and TRBJ2-5; 11 nucleotides match TRBD2. V shed 4 bases, J shed 5 bases, and the junction held 9 bases outside the gene matches. The V gene's germline CDR1 is LNHNV and CDR2 YYDKDF (reference sequence). This CDR3 is built from 16 residues. The CDR3 is CATSKTTSGSAETQYF. CDR3 DNA: TGTGCCACCAGCAAGACTACTAGCGGGAGTGCGGAGACCCAGTACTTC.

The genes are TRBV30 and TRBJ1-2; a possible D gene is TRBD1 (5 bases). The CDR3 extends over 13 amino acids. The V end was cut by 5 bases, the J end by 8 bases, with 18 bases between. CDR1 GTSNPN and CDR2 SVGIG come from the germline V gene (reference sequence). In DNA form, the CDR3 reads TGTGCCTGGGGGATATCCTTGGGGACCGGCTACACCTTC. Protein: CAWGISLGTGYTF.

As to this clone: A read error may explain this, as a much larger clone is one base away. Other DNA sequences from this sample encode an identical CDR3 as well. The chain employs TRBV6-6 and TRBJ1-1, with 7 bases that match TRBD1. Per germline, CDR1 MNHNY and CDR2 SVGAGI (reference sequence). CDR3 length equals 13 residues. V trimming: 0 bases; J trimming: 11 bases; junction bases outside the gene matches: 6. The CDR3 region is CASSYSPGTEAFF. The CDR3 coding sequence is TGTGCCAGCAGTTACTCGCCCGGGACAGAGGCTTTCTTT.

This chain connects TRBV4-1 to TRBJ1-5; TRBD1 might be the D (5 bases). Trimming removed 4 bases from V and 4 bases from J, with 8 bases in between. CDR1 and CDR2 from the germline V gene are MGHRA and YSYEKL. The CDR3 spans 13 residues. The CDR3 sequence: CASSRTGNQPQHF. In DNA, the CDR3 is TGCGCCAGCAGCCGTACAGGAAATCAGCCCCAGCATTTT.

Notes on this clone: The likely explanation is a read error, given a far larger clone one base away. The sample contains more than one DNA sequence encoding this CDR3. V gene TRBV6-1 combines with J gene TRBJ1-5, with D perhaps TRBD1 (6 bases). Germline-derived CDR1 and CDR2 are MNHNS and SASEGT. Between the trimmed V and J ends, which lost 4 bases and 4 bases, there was a span of 11 bases. CDR3 length equals 14 residues. CDR3 protein: CASSAERGNQPQHF. The CDR3 DNA is TGTGCCAGCAGTGCGGAGAGGGGGAATCAGCCCCAGCATTTT.

The sample holds a few counts of this clone. The rearrangement uses TRBV10-2 and TRBJ2-6, with TRBD1 as a possible D gene (6 bases). Trimming pared 2 bases from V and 0 bases from J, leaving 11 bases between. The CDR3 has 17 residues. Per germline, CDR1 WSHSY and CDR2 SAAADI. The CDR3 nucleotides are TGCGCCAGCAGTGAGGACAGGTTCCGCTCTGGGGCCAACGTCCTGACTTTC. Amino acid sequence: CASSEDRFRSGANVLTF.

The count of this clone is one. The chain joins TRBV19 to TRBJ2-7, with 8 bases fitting TRBD1. The germline V gene has CDR1 LNHDA and CDR2 SQIVND (reference sequence). The CDR3 is 16 residues long. The trim removed 7 bases at V and 2 bases at J, leaving 13 bases unmatched. The CDR3 sequence is CASTSLTGGRPYEQYF. For the CDR3, the DNA is TGTGCCAGTACATCCCTTACAGGGGGGAGGCCCTACGAGCAGTACTTC.

The rearrangement uses TRBV5-1 and TRBJ2-5; 7 bases are a match to TRBD1. J was trimmed by 4 bases and V by 7 bases; bases with no gene match: 4. The CDR3 is 12 amino acids. Looked up from germline, CDR1 is SGHRS and CDR2 is YFSETQ. CDR3 in amino acids: CASGRDRETQYF. The CDR3 region has the DNA TGCGCCAGCGGCCGGGACAGAGAGACCCAGTACTTC.

About this clone itself: The likely explanation is a read error, given a far larger clone one base away. Other DNA sequences within the sample encode an identical CDR3. The chain employs TRBV25-1 and TRBJ2-7; D is possibly TRBD1 (6 bases). Trimming cost V 3 bases and J 2 bases, with 23 bases left between them. This CDR3 is 18 amino acids long. Germline loops: CDR1 MGHDK, CDR2 SYGVNS. The DNA for the CDR3 is TGTGCCAGCAGTGACCTGCCCCCGGGACAAGGTTTGCCCTACGAGCAGTACTTC. Its translation: CASSDLPPGQGLPYEQYF.

The CDR3 coding sequence is TGTGCAAGTCGCTTAGCACGTGGGCGGAACACTGAAGCTTTCTTT. Translated, it gives CASRLARGRNTEAFF. The V and J genes are TRBV12-2 and TRBJ1-1; the table's TRBD1 call for D was not verified on the DNA. TRBV12-2 is a pseudogene locus. The CDR3 runs 15 residues.

The chain employs TRBV29-1 and TRBJ2-7; D perhaps matches TRBD1 (6 bases). The V gene's germline CDR1 is SQVTM and CDR2 ANQGSEA. This CDR3 comprises 13 residues. Trimming removed 4 bases at V and 7 bases at J, with 17 bases between. The CDR3 bases are TGCAGCGTTGCCGTGCAGGGGACACGGGAGCAGTACTTC. This codes for CSVAVQGTREQYF.

The chain uses TRBV7-6 and TRBJ2-1; TRBD1 agrees at 11 bases. CDR3 size: 16 residues. The ends lost 3 bases at V and 8 bases at J; junction bases unmatched: 9. Germline loops: CDR1 SGHVS, CDR2 FNYEAQ. The CDR3 sequence: CASSFSPGQGDYEQFF. In nucleotides, the CDR3 is TGTGCCAGCAGCTTCTCTCCGGGACAGGGGGATTATGAGCAGTTCTTC.

This clone was seen just once. The chain couples TRBV28 to TRBJ2-1; D possibly corresponds to TRBD2 (6 bases). The CDR3 is 13 amino acids. With 6 bases removed from V and 5 bases from J, the gap between germline ends came to 11 bases. Germline CDR1 and CDR2: MDHEN and SYDVKM. The CDR3 nucleotides read TGTGCCAGCAGATTAGCGGAGAACAATGAGCAGTTCTTC. Amino acid sequence: CASRLAENNEQFF.

The rearrangement joins TRBV27 to TRBJ2-5; TRBD1 agrees at 9 bases. V was pared by 0 bases and J by 5 bases, with 7 bases of the junction left unmatched. In germline, CDR1 is MNHEY, CDR2 SMNVEV (reference sequence). The CDR3 extends over 16 amino acids. CDR3 in DNA: TGTGCCAGCAGTTTATCCCTTGGGACAGGGAAGGAGACCCAGTACTTC. This sequence encodes CASSLSLGTGKETQYF.

CDR3: CASSMGQPGGTEAFF. CDR3 coding DNA: TGCGCCAGCAGCATGGGCCAACCCGGGGGCACTGAAGCTTTCTTT. The gene calls are TRBV5-1 and TRBJ1-1, with D maybe TRBD1 (5 bases). CDR3 length: 15 residues. Germline CDR1 is SGHRS and CDR2 is YFSETQ. V was shortened by 4 bases and J by 4 bases, with 17 bases between the two germline ends.

CDR3 DNA sequence: TGTGCCAGCTTCGGACTGAGTTTCACCGGGGAGCTGTTTTTT. Translation gives CASFGLSFTGELFF. The rearrangement uses TRBV7-9 and TRBJ2-2; perhaps TRBD2 as D (5 bases). Trimming removed 8 bases from V and 4 bases from J, with 14 bases in between. Germline V CDR1 and CDR2: SEHNR, FQNEAQ (reference sequence). The CDR3 runs 14 residues.

Only a few counts were recorded for this clone. In the same sample, other DNA sequences code for this CDR3. The V call is TRBV9, the J call TRBJ2-7; weak D call: TRBD2 (6 bases). The germline V and J ends were trimmed by 4 bases and 7 bases, with 15 bases remaining between them. Per the germline V gene, CDR1 is SGDLS and CDR2 is YYNGEE. CDR3 length: 13 residues. The CDR3 DNA sequence: TGTGCCAGCAGCCCCAGGGATGGGGGGGAGCAGTACTTC. This encodes CASSPRDGGEQYF.

J is TRBJ1-1 and V is TRBV6-1; D is unresolved. The germline V and J ends were trimmed by 2 bases and 5 bases, with 15 bases remaining between them. The germline V gene has CDR1 MNHNS and CDR2 SASEGT. The CDR3 consists of 15 residues. CDR3 region: CASSESAGLGTEAFF. Here the CDR3 DNA reads TGTGCCAGCAGTGAATCGGCGGGCTTGGGGACTGAAGCTTTCTTT.

This sequence joins TRBV9 and TRBJ1-2; D is unresolved. The CDR3 loop spans 15 amino acids. Between the trimmed V and J ends, which lost 3 bases and 8 bases, there was a span of 20 bases. The germline gives CDR1 SGDLS, CDR2 YYNGEE. CDR3 amino acids: CASSDDVMVSQGYTF. DNA for the CDR3: TGTGCCAGCAGCGACGATGTTATGGTTTCTCAAGGCTACACCTTC.

This clone is a singleton in its sample. This sequence may be a read error, since a much larger clone differs from it by one base. The rearrangement joins TRBV9 to TRBJ2-7; D gene uncertain. Trimming removed 3 bases from V and 5 bases from J, with 3 bases in between. The CDR3 loop spans 10 amino acids. Germline CDR1 and CDR2: SGDLS and YYNGEE. The CDR3 region is CASSGNEQYF. CDR3 coding DNA: TGTGCCAGCAGCGGGAACGAGCAGTACTTC.

This clone appeared once. This likely reflects a read error, since a far larger clone is one base away. The CDR3 DNA reads TGTGCCACCGGGACTAGCGGACAAGAGGCCCAGTACTTC. It is translated as CATGTSGQEAQYF. The V gene is TRBV10-3, the J gene TRBJ2-5; 11 nucleotides agree with TRBD2. There are 13 residues in the CDR3. Germline assignment: CDR1 ENHRY and CDR2 SYGVKD.

This CDR3 is CATSRDHGLAGGPDGELFF. Here the CDR3 DNA reads TGTGCCACCAGCAGAGATCATGGACTAGCGGGAGGGCCGGACGGGGAGCTGTTTTTT. The chain carries TRBV15 and TRBJ2-2, with 15 bases identical to TRBD2. The CDR3 has 19 amino acids. The V gene end was trimmed by 0 bases and the J gene end by 7 bases; junction bases not matched to a gene: 9. Germline V gene data show CDR1 as LNHNV and CDR2 as YYDKDF (reference sequence).

V gene TRBV18 combines with J gene TRBJ2-5, with TRBD2 identical over 9 bases. CDR1 is KGHSH and CDR2 is LQKENI in the germline V gene. The V gene end was trimmed by 5 bases and the J gene end by 5 bases; junction bases not matched to a gene: 9. This CDR3 has 15 residues. CDR3 DNA sequence: TGTGCCAGCTCAGTAATAGCGGGAGTTGGTGAGACCCAGTACTTC. Protein product: CASSVIAGVGETQYF. Using reference TRBV18 and TRBJ2-5 for the parts outside the CDR3, the full variable domain is NAGVMQNPRHLVRRRGQEARLRCSPMKGHSHVYWYRQLPEEGLKFMVYLQKENIIDESGMPKERFSAEFPKEGPSILRIQQVVRGDSAAYFCASSVIAGVGETQYFGPGTRLLVL.

This clone was detected only once. The V and J genes are TRBV30 and TRBJ1-1, with D perhaps TRBD1 (5 bases). CDR1 and CDR2 (germline): GTSNPN, SVGIG (reference sequence). Trimming took 6 bases from V and 1 from J, leaving 18 bases between them. CDR3 length: 15 amino acids. The CDR3 DNA reads as TGTGCCTGCGCCCTCGGGACTCTAAGGAACACTGAAGCTTTCTTT. Encoded protein: CACALGTLRNTEAFF.

The rearrangement links TRBV6-1 to TRBJ1-4; 9 nucleotides match TRBD1. Germline CDR1 and CDR2: MNHNS and SASEGT. The CDR3 has 16 amino acids. V shed 0 bases, J shed 8 bases, and the junction held 7 bases outside the gene matches. CDR3 coding DNA: TGTGCCAGCAGTGAAGCGCTTGGACAGGGGATGGAAAAACTGTTTTTT. Its protein product is CASSEALGQGMEKLFF.

This clone was seen just once. The chain combines TRBV9 with TRBJ2-2; possibly TRBD1 for D (5 bases). V was trimmed by 2 bases and J by 1 base, leaving 12 bases between them. Looked up from germline, CDR1 is SGDLS and CDR2 is YYNGEE. The CDR3 spans 16 residues. The CDR3 DNA is TGTGCCAGCAGCGTTGACCCTCAGGGGAACACCGGGGAGCTGTTTTTT. Translated: CASSVDPQGNTGELFF.